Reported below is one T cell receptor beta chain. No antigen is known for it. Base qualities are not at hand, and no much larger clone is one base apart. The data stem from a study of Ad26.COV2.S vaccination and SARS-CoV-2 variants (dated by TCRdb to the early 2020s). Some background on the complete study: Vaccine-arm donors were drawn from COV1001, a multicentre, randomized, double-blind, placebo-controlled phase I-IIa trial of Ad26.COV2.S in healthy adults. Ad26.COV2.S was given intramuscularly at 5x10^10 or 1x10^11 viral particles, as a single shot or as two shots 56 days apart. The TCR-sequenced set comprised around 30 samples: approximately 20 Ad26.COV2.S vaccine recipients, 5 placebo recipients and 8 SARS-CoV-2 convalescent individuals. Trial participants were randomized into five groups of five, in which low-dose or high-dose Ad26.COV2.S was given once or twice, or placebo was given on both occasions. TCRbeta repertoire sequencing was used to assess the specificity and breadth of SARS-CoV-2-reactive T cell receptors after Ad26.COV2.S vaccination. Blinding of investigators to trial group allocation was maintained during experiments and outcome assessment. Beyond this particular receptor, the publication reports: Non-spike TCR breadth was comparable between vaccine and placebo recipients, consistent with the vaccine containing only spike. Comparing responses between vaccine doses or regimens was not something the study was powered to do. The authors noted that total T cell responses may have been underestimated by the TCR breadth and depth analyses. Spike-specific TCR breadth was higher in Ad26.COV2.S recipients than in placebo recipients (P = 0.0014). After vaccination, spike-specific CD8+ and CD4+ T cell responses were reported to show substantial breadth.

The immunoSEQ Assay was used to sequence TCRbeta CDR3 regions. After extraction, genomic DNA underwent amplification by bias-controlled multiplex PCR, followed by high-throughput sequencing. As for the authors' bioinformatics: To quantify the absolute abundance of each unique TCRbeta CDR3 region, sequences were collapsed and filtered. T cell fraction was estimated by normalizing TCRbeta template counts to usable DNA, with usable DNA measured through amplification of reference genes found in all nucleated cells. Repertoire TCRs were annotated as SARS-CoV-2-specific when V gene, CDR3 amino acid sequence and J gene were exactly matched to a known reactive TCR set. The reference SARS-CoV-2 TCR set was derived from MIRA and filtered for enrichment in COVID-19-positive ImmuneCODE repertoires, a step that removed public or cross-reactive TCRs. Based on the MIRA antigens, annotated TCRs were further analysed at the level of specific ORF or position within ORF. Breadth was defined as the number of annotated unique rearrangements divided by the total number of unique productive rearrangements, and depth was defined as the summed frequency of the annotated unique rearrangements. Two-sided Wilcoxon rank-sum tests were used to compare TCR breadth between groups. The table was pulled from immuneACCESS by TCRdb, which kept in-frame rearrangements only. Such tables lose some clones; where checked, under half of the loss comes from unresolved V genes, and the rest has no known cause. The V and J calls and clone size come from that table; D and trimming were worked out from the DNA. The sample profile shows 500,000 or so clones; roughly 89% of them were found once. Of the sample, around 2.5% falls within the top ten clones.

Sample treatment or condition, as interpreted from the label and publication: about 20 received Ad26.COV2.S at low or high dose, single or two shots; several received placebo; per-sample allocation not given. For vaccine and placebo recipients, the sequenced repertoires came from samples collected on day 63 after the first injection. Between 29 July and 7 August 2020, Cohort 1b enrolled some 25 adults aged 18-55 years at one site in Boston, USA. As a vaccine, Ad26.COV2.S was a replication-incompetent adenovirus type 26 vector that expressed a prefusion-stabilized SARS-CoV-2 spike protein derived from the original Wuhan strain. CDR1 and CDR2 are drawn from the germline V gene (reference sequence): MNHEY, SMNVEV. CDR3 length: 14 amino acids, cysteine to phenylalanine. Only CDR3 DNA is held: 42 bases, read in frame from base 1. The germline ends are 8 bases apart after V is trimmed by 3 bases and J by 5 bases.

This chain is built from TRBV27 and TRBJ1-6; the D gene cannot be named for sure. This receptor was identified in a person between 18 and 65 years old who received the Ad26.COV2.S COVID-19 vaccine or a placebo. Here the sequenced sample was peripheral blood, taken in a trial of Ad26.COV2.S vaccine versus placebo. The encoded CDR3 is CASSFPGDNSPLHF. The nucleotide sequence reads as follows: TGTGCCAGCAGTTTTCCTGGGGATAATTCACCCCTCCACTTT.